These T cell receptor beta chains were read from a single sample in a study of Graves' ophthalmopathy and Graves' hyperthyroidism. TCRdb redid the calling of the multiplex PCR reads with MiXCR, one entry per CDR3 protein. The sample gives about 410,000 distinct CDR3 sequences, 15% to 20% of which show up once; around 1.6% is in the top ten. The sample taken for sequencing was peripheral blood. These receptors originate from a woman aged 18-29 years with Graves' ophthalmopathy. The CDR3 runs from the conserved cysteine through the conserved F or W.

CDR3 protein: CASSLGYRNTEAFF
J gene: TRBJ1-1
V gene: TRBV27

CDR3 protein: CASSEETRQPQHF
J gene: TRBJ1-5
V gene: TRBV6-1

CDR3 protein: CASKLVNQPQHF
J gene: TRBJ1-5
V gene: TRBV12-3/TRBV12-4

CDR3 protein: CASNGQGYTEAFF
J gene: TRBJ1-1
V gene: TRBV6-1

CDR3 protein: CASSLWGTRSGNQPQHF
J gene: TRBJ1-5
V gene: TRBV28

CDR3 protein: CASSQTLLAKNIQYF
J gene: TRBJ2-4
V gene: TRBV4-3

CDR3 protein: CASSFRGQPNTEAFF
J gene: TRBJ1-1
V gene: TRBV28

CDR3 protein: CASSLGPPRDYEQYF
J gene: TRBJ2-7
V gene: TRBV7-9

CDR3 protein: CASSQEGQGAEEQYF
J gene: TRBJ2-7
V gene: TRBV4-1

CDR3 protein: CASSTTSGDQETQYF
J gene: TRBJ2-5
V gene: TRBV19

CDR3 protein: CASSRLRGNEQFF
J gene: TRBJ2-1
V gene: TRBV6-2/TRBV6-3

CDR3 protein: CASSPGSRPGELFF
J gene: TRBJ2-2
V gene: TRBV12-3/TRBV12-4

CDR3 protein: CASSTGLPNYGYTF
J gene: TRBJ1-2
V gene: TRBV28

CDR3 protein: CASSYSNPDTGELFF
J gene: TRBJ2-2
V gene: TRBV6-2/TRBV6-3

CDR3 protein: CASSLAGKPQETQYF
J gene: TRBJ2-5
V gene: TRBV5-1

CDR3 protein: CASRGGYSGETQYF
J gene: NA
V gene: TRBV28

CDR3 protein: CASSLDRGPPYEQYF
J gene: TRBJ2-7
V gene: TRBV28

CDR3 protein: CASSLPRAPRGGELFF
J gene: TRBJ2-2
V gene: TRBV11-2

CDR3 protein: CASSLAGRQGAGEQYF
J gene: TRBJ2-7
V gene: TRBV7-2